This T cell receptor (beta chain) was sequenced in a study of T cells in Graves' hyperthyroidism and ophthalmopathy. The cohort's ophthalmopathy patients, a group with duration under 3 months, had a Clinical Activity Score of at least 3 and a NOSPECS grade of at least 4. Not enrolled were patients with uncontrolled infection, other autoimmune disease, pregnancy or lactation. Diagnoses rested on clinical symptoms, serum thyroxine and TRAb, thyroid ultrasound and orbital computed tomography. Whole-study results and caveats: A 13 V-J model separated ophthalmopathy from stable hyperthyroidism.

This CDR3 has 15 amino acids. V lost 7 bases to trimming and J lost 3 bases, with 15 bases between them. CDR1 and CDR2 (germline): MNHNS, SASEGT. A word on this clonotype: Its target is not known.

Amplification of TCR beta CDR3 regions was performed using RNA transcripts as template. The TCR CDR3 first-round RT-PCR relied on the HTBI primer set. TCRdb reprocessed the multiplex PCR reads via MiXCR and lists one record per CDR3 protein. The repertoire consists of roughly 520,000 distinct CDR3 sequences, with roughly 24% occurring once and the leading ten covering roughly 12%. This chain joins TRBV6-1 and TRBJ2-2; maybe TRBD2 (6 bases). The material sequenced was blood. The receptor was derived from a woman aged 30 to 39 with Graves' ophthalmopathy. The CDR3 loop is CASTRGDLHTGELFF. The CDR3 DNA reads TGTGCCAGCACGCGAGGGGACTTGCACACCGGGGAGCTGTTTTTT.